This record covers a single TCR beta chain. This clonotype was observed many times. Its antigen target is currently unknown. There are no base qualities to consult, and no much larger clone falls within one base. The sample belongs to a study of blood T cells in healthy people across ages (dated by TCRdb to between 2014 and 2017). Study-wide context: In model experiments, template switching captured about one uniquely barcoded TCR beta cDNA molecule for every two T cells. The study measured age-related changes in TCR beta repertoire diversity using deep sequencing normalized with unique cDNA molecular identifiers. Four age groups were formed from the donors: young (average 16 years), middle-aged (around 37), aged (roughly 59) and long-lived (less than 85). To avoid experimental bias, donors of different ages were distributed randomly across sequencing lanes. Two additional independent replicas of 1 million unique cDNA reads from the same blood draw were analyzed for two donors (one aged 18 to 30 and one aged 80 or older).

The donors were roughly 39 Caucasian individuals from Russia, aged 6 to 90 years, who were systemically healthy. Approximately 11 milliliters of peripheral blood were drawn from each donor into EDTA-treated Vacutainer tubes. Ficoll-Paque density-gradient centrifugation was used to isolate PBMCs, with at least 7 million per sample. Total RNA, at least 6 micrograms per sample, was extracted from PBMCs with Trizol reagent. For every donor, flow cytometry on a PBMC aliquot measured the percentage of naive CD45RAhigh/CD27high T cells. CDR3 length: 14 amino acids, cysteine to phenylalanine. Only the CDR3 part of the read is kept: 42 bases, read in frame from the first base. At the junction V is shortened by 6 bases and J by 4 bases; bases outside the gene matches: 10. Looking up the germline V gene (reference sequence) yields CDR1 DFQATT and CDR2 SNEGSKA. On the study overall, not on this receptor specifically: The percentage of naive T cells measured by flow cytometry correlated strongly with observed TCR beta diversity. As age increased, observed TCR beta diversity per million T cells dropped in a roughly linear way, and a significant reduction was already evident by age 40. Donor CMV infection status was unknown, potentially confounding age-related changes in expanded clonotypes. Since profiling was done on bulk unsorted PBMCs, naive and antigen-experienced compartments could not be conclusively compared. Compared with the aged group, the long-lived group had more naive CD4+ T cells, fewer expanded clones and increased TCR diversity, a pattern suggesting age selection. Estimates of total diversity from one million sequenced T cells were regarded as lower bounds and underestimates.

Library creation used 5' RACE. TCRdb shows the sequencer as Illumina HiSeq 2500. The second PCR ran for roughly 6 to 11 cycles and used a J-beta primer mix along with a sample-barcoded 5' primer. Each TCR beta cDNA molecule received a unique molecular identifier from a template-switch 5' adaptor carrying 12 random nucleotides. At least 2.5 million CDR3-containing paired-end reads were obtained from each sample. All of the RNA was converted into first-strand cDNA using the Mint cDNA synthesis kit, with a TRBC-specific oligonucleotide serving as the primer. Following uracil-DNA glycosylase treatment, a first 18-cycle PCR with universal primers M1SS and BC2_uni_R was performed on all cDNA. As for the authors' bioinformatics: For normalization, 1 million high-quality reads, each with a distinct molecular identifier, were randomly selected from each sample. Reads sharing molecular identifiers were discarded rather than binned into consensus sequences. MiTCR, set to a Q25 quality threshold and the strictest error-elimination algorithm, was used for CDR3 identification, clonotype clustering and error correction. A nonparametric unseen species model with Euler transformation was used to estimate a lower bound on total TCR beta diversity. TCRdb reprocessed the public reads (quality trimming at Q25 with fastp, clone calling with MiXCR) and kept in-frame beta chains. Here each entry gathers all rows of one CDR3 protein and keeps the most common genes and DNA. The V and J calls reflect TCRdb's pipeline rather than the authors' work. The sample has some 670,000 distinct CDR3 sequences on record, 52% of them singletons. The ten largest clones add up to about 13% of the sample.

Sequenced sample: blood. The origin of this receptor is a woman older than 75 in good health. The sequence joins TRBV20-1 to TRBJ1-2; 8 of the junction bases match TRBD1. CDR3 reads: CSAEGTGGTYGYTF. The DNA sequence is as follows: TGCAGTGCCGAAGGGACAGGTGGGACCTATGGCTACACCTTC.